Following are 8 T cell receptor beta chains from one sample sequenced in a study of T cell responses to AZD1222 COVID-19 vaccine. TCRdb keeps only in-frame clones here, not all; method: immunoSEQ multiplex PCR. Counted here are around 88,000 clones, roughly nine tenths occurring once; the ten biggest clones make up about 7.7%. The material sequenced was peripheral blood, taken on day 0 of AZD1222 vaccination. All receptors derive from an adult in good health.

The chain couples TRBV19 to TRBJ1-2; 8 bases map to TRBD1. V gave up 3 bases and J gave up 7 bases; unmatched junction bases: 10. This CDR3 has 15 amino acids. Germline V CDR1 and CDR2: LNHDA, SQIVND (reference sequence). The CDR3 sequence is CASSIGAGGVGGYTF. The CDR3 coding sequence is TGTGCCAGTAGTATTGGAGCAGGGGGCGTTGGTGGCTACACCTTC.

V usage is TRBV10-1 and J usage is TRBJ1-5; maybe TRBD1 (6 bases). CDR1 is WNHNN, CDR2 SYGVQD, per germline (reference sequence). This CDR3 is built from 14 residues. Trimming removed 5 bases from V and 3 bases from J, with 11 bases in between. This chain's CDR3 is CASSTGPNNQPQHF. The CDR3, as DNA: TGCGCCAGCAGTACAGGGCCCAACAATCAGCCCCAGCATTTT.

The V and J genes are TRBV29-1 and TRBJ1-5; D call uncertain. V was pared by 4 bases and J by 4 bases, with 17 bases between. The CDR3 length is 15 residues. Germline-derived CDR1 and CDR2 are SQVTM and ANQGSEA. The CDR3 region has the DNA TGCAGCGTTGTGTTCCGGGGTAAAGAGAATCAGCCCCAGCATTTT. Its protein is CSVVFRGKENQPQHF. The full variable domain, in which reference TRBV29-1 and TRBJ1-5 provide the parts outside the CDR3, is SAVISQKPSRDICQRGTSLTIQCQVDSQVTMMFWYRQQPGQSLTLIATANQGSEATYESGFVIDKFPISRPNLTFSTLTVSNMSPEDSSIYLCSVVFRGKENQPQHFGDGTRLSIL.

This sequence joins TRBV6-2 or TRBV6-3 and TRBJ2-1; 7 bases are shared with TRBD2. J was trimmed by 5 bases and V by 4 bases; bases with no gene match: 8. This CDR3 has 15 residues. Germline V CDR1 and CDR2: MNHEY, SVGEGT. CDR3 nucleotide sequence: TGTGCCAGCAGTTGGGGCGGGAGCGGCAACAATGAGCAGTTCTTC. Encoded protein: CASSWGGSGNNEQFF.

DNA for the CDR3: TGTGCCAGCAGCCAAGGGCCGTACGAGCAGTACTTC. As protein: CASSQGPYEQYF. V usage is TRBV3-1 (or the pseudogene TRBV3-2) and J usage is TRBJ2-7; D ambiguous. The germline V and J ends were trimmed by 1 base and 4 bases, with 5 bases remaining between them. CDR1 is LGHDT, CDR2 YNNKEL, per germline (reference sequence). The CDR3 covers 12 residues.

The chain carries TRBV19 and TRBJ1-2, with D tentatively TRBD1 (6 bases). V was cut by 0 bases and J by 1 base, with 9 bases left in between. This CDR3 contains 15 residues. CDR1 and CDR2 (germline): LNHDA, SQIVND (reference sequence). For the CDR3, the DNA is TGTGCCAGTAGTATAGACGCCAGGGGTAACTATGGCTACACCTTC. This gives the protein CASSIDARGNYGYTF.

This clone turned up a few times. In DNA, the CDR3 is TGCAGCGCCCGACAGGACTATAATTCACCCCTCCACTTT. Translated: CSARQDYNSPLHF. The chain combines TRBV29-1 with TRBJ1-6, with D perhaps TRBD1 (6 bases). Trimming pared 7 bases from V and 3 bases from J, leaving 10 bases between. Germline CDR1 SQVTM, CDR2 ANQGSEA. The CDR3 totals 13 residues.

The chain joins TRBV6-5 to TRBJ2-2; D gene unclear. V was pared by 6 bases and J by 8 bases, with 10 bases between. The CDR3 runs 12 residues. CDR1 is MNHEY and CDR2 is SVGAGI in the germline V gene. CDR3 sequence: CASRPSGGELFF. The CDR3 bases are TGTGCCAGCAGACCATCAGGAGGGGAGCTGTTTTTT.